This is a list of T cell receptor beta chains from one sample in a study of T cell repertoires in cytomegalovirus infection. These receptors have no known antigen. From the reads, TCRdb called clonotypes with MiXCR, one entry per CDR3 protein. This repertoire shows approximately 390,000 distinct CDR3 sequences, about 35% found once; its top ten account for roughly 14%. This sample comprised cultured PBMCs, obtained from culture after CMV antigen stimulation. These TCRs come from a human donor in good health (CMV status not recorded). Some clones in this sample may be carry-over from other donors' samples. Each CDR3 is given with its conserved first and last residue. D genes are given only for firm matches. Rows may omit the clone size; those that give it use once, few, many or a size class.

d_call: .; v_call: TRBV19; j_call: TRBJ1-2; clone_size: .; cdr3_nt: TGTGCCAGTAGTCCCTTTTCGCAGGTCGTCTATGGCTACACCTTC; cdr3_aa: CASSPFSQVVYGYTF
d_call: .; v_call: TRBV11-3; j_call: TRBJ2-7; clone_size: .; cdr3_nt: TGTGCCAGCAGTCAGCAGGTTGGCAACTCCTACGAGCAGTACTTC; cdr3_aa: CASSQQVGNSYEQYF
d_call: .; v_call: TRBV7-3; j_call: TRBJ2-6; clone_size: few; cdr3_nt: TGTGCCAGCAGCTCCACACAGAGATTGGCCAACGTCCTGACTTTC; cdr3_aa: CASSSTQRLANVLTF
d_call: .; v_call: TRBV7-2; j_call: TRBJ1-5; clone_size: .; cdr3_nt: TGTGCCAGCAGCGCGCGGGGGACTCACAATCAGCCCCAGCATTTT; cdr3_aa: CASSARGTHNQPQHF
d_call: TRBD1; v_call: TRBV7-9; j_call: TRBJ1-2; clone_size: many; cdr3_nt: TGTGCCAGCAGCACGGACAGGAACTATGGCTACACCTTC; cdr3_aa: CASSTDRNYGYTF
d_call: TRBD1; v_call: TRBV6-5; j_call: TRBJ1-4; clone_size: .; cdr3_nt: TGTGCCAGCAGTTCCCGGACAGGGTTTGGCGAAAAACTGTTTTTT; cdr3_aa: CASSSRTGFGEKLFF
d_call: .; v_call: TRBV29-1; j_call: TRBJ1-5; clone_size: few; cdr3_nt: TGCAGCGTTGAAGATCCGGGACAGCCCCAGCATTTT; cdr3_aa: CSVEDPGQPQHF
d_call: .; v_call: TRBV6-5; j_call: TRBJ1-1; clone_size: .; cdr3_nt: TGTGCCAGCAGTTTCTCCAGTGTGGAAAGTGAAGCTTTCTTT; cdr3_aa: CASSFSSVESEAFF
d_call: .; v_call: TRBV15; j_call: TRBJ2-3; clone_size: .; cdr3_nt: TGTGCCACCAGCAGAGCCAGACTAGGCACAGATACGCAGTATTTT; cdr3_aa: CATSRARLGTDTQYF
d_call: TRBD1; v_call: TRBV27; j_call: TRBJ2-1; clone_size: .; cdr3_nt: TGTGCCAGCAGTACAGGGGGCATACCATCCAATGAGCAGTTCTTC; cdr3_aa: CASSTGGIPSNEQFF
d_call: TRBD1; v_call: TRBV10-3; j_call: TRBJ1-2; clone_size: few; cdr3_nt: TGTGCCATCAGTGAGTCCGAGGAGGGGGCCAGGGGGAATGGCTACACCTTC; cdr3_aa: CAISESEEGARGNGYTF
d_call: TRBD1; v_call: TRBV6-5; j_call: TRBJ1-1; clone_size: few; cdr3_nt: TGTGCCAGCAGGACAGGGTGGGATAAGTCTGAAGCTTTCTTT; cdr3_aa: CASRTGWDKSEAFF
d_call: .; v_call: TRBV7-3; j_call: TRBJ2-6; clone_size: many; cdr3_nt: TGTGCCAGCAGCTTATCTGGCGGGAACTCTGGGGCCAACGTCCTGACTTTC; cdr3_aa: CASSLSGGNSGANVLTF
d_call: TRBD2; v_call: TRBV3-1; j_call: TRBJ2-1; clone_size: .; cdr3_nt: TGTGCCAGCAGCCAAGGGCGGGAGCCGCGCAATGAGCAGTTCTTC; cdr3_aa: CASSQGREPRNEQFF
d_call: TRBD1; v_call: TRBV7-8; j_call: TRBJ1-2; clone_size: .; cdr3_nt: TGTGCCAGCAGCTCACCGGGACAGAGATATGGCTACACCTTC; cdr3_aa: CASSSPGQRYGYTF
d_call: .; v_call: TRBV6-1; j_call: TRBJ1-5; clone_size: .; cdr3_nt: TGTGCCAGCAGTAGACGCCAGGGAGGGGAAATAGATCAGCCCCAGCATTTT; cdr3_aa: CASSRRQGGEIDQPQHF
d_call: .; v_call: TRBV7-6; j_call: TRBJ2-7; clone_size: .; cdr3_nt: TGTGCCAGCAGCTCTCAACGTAGGGACGATTCCTACGAGCAGTACTTC; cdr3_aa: CASSSQRRDDSYEQYF
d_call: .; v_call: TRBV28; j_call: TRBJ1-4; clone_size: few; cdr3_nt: TGTGCCAGCAGGCCCATTGCAACTAATGAAAAACTGTTTTTT; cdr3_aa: CASRPIATNEKLFF
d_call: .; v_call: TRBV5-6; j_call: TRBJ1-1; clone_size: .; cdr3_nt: TGTGCCAGCAGCTTGGCCCCGGAGAACACTGAAGCTTTCTTT; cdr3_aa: CASSLAPENTEAFF
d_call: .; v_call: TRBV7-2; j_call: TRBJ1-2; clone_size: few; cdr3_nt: TGTGCCAGCAGTCCGGACCCAGAGAACTATGGCTACACCTTC; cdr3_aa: CASSPDPENYGYTF
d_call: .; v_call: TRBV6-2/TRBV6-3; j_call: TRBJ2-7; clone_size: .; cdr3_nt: TGTGCCAGCAGTTACACGACTAGTATCTACGAGCAGTACTTC; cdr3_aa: CASSYTTSIYEQYF
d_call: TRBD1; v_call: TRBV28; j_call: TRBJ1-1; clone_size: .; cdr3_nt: TGTGCCAGCAGGGATACAGGGGCGGCGGAAGAAGCTTTCTTT; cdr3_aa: CASRDTGAAEEAFF
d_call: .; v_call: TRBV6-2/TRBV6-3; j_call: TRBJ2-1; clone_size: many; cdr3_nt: TGTGCCAGCATCGGTGGGAGTCTATACAATGAGCAGTTCTTC; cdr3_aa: CASIGGSLYNEQFF
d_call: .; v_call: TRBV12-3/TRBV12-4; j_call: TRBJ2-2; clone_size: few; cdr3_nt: TGTGCCAGCAGTTTAATGGGGGCGAACACCGGGGAGCTGTTTTTT; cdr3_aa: CASSLMGANTGELFF
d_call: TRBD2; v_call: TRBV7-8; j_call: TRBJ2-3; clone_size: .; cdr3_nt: TGTGCCAGCAGAAGACTAGCTAGTTTCAGCACAGATACGCAGTATTTT; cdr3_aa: CASRRLASFSTDTQYF
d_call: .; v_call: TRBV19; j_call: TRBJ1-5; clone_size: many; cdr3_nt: TGTGCCAGTATGGAGGGAGGCAATCAGCCCCAGCATTTT; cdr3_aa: CASMEGGNQPQHF
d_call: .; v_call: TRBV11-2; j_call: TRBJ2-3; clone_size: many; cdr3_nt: TGTGCCAGCAGCTTAGTGGCTAACCCTACGCAGTATTTT; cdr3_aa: CASSLVANPTQYF
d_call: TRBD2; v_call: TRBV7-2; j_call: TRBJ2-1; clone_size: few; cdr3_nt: TGTGCCAGCAGCTCGCTAGGGACTAGCGGGAGGTACAACTCCTACAATGAGCAGTTCTTC; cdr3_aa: CASSSLGTSGRYNSYNEQFF
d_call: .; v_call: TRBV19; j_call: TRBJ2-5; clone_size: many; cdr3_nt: TGTGCCAGTAGCGGACAAGAGACCCAGTACTTC; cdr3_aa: CASSGQETQYF
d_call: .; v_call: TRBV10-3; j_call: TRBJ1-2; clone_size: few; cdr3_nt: TGTGCCATCAGTCGACAGGACGCTAACTATGGCTACACCTTC; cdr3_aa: CAISRQDANYGYTF
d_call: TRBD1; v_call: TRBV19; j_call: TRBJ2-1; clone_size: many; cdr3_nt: TGTGCCAGTACTCGGGACAGGGCCAATGAGCAGTTCTTC; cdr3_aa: CASTRDRANEQFF
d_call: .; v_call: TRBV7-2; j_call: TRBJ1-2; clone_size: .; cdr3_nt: TGTGCCAGCAGCTTAGCGGGGGAACCATCTAACTATGGCTACACCTTC; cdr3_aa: CASSLAGEPSNYGYTF
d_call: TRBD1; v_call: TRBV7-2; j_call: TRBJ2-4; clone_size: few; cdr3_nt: TGTGCCAGCAGCTTAGCGGACAGGAACATTCAGTACTTC; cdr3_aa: CASSLADRNIQYF
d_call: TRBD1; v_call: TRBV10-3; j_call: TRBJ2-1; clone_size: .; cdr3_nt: TGTGCCATCAGAGGACAGGCCTACAATGAGCAGTTCTTC; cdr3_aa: CAIRGQAYNEQFF
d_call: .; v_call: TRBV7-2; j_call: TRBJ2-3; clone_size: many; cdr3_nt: TGTGCCAGCAGGATTCCACGGGGGAGCACAGATACGCAGTATTTT; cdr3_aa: CASRIPRGSTDTQYF
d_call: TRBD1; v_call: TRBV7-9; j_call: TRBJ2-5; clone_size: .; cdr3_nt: TGTGCCAGCAGCCCCGCCGAGGGGGCGAAACAAGAGACCCAGTACTTC; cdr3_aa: CASSPAEGAKQETQYF
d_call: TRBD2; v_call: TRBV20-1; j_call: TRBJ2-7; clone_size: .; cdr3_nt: TGCAGTGCTACGACTAGCGGGAGTGGCTACGAGCAGTACTTC; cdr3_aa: CSATTSGSGYEQYF
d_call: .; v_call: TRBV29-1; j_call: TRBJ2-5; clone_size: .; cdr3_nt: TGCAGCGTTCACCCCCTTCTTGGGACCCAGTACTTC; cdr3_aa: CSVHPLLGTQYF
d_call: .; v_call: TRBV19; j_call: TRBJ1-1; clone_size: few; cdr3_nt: TGTGCCAGTAGTATACAGATTCGTGCTGAAGCTTTCTTT; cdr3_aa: CASSIQIRAEAFF
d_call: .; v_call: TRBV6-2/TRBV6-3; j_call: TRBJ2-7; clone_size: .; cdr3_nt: TGTGCCAGCAGTTACGTTCAGGGGATTAACTACGAGCAGTACTTC; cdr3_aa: CASSYVQGINYEQYF
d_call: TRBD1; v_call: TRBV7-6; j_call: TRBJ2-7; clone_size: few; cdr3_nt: TGTGCCAGCAGCTCCTTCTCGGGACAGGGTTACGAGCAGTACTTC; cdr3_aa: CASSSFSGQGYEQYF
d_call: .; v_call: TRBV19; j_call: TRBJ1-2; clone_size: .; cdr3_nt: TGTGCCAGTAGTATCCCCAGATCGGGGGCCTATGGCTACACCTTC; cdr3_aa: CASSIPRSGAYGYTF
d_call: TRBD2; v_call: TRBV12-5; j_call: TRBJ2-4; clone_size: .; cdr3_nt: TGTGCTAGTGGTTTGGGGACCATGGTAGCGGGGAACATTCAGTACTTC; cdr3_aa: CASGLGTMVAGNIQYF
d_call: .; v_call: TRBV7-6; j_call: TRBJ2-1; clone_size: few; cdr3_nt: TGTGCCAGCAGCCCCAGATCGGGTCTATACAATGAGCAGTTCTTC; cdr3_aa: CASSPRSGLYNEQFF
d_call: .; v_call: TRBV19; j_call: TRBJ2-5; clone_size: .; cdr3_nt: TGTGCCTCTCAGGACCGGGGCGTTTCTCCAGAGACCCAGTACTTC; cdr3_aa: CASQDRGVSPETQYF
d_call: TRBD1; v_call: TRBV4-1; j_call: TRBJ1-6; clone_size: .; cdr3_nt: TGCGCCAGCAGCCAACAGAGGGGGACAGGGGATTCACCCCTCCACTTT; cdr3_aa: CASSQQRGTGDSPLHF
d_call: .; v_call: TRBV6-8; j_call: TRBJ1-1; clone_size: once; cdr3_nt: TGTGCCACCGACTCCACGGCAGGGAACACCGAAGCTTTCTTT; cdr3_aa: CATDSTAGNTEAFF
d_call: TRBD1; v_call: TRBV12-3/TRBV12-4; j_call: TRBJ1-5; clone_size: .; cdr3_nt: TGTGCCAGCAGTTTTGGGACAGGACCACTAATAATCAATCAGCCCCAGCATTTT; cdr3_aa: CASSFGTGPLIINQPQHF